This passage covers 3 T cell receptor beta chains from one sample sequenced in a study of blood T cell repertoires in COVID-19. Data came from immunoSEQ multiplex PCR; TCRdb stores just in-frame clones and leaves some out. Among 150,000 or so clones listed, about 90% were seen once. The sequenced sample was peripheral blood. Receptor source: a middle-aged man with acute or convalescent COVID-19.

The chain is built from TRBV7-6 and TRBJ2-3, with 10 bases that match TRBD1. V gave up 6 bases and J gave up 5 bases; unmatched junction bases: 8. This CDR3 region has 15 residues. Germline CDR1 is SGHVS and CDR2 is FNYEAQ. The CDR3 DNA sequence: TGTGCCAGCAGATTGACAGGGGGCTCAGGAGATACGCAGTATTTT. Amino acids: CASRLTGGSGDTQYF.

The chain couples TRBV6-2 or TRBV6-3 to TRBJ1-2; D unresolved. This CDR3 region has 13 residues. Trimming pared 2 bases from V and 8 bases from J, leaving 12 bases between. Germline lookup yields CDR1 MNHEY and CDR2 SVGEGT. The CDR3 spells CASSYGQSEGYTF. The CDR3 region has the DNA TGTGCCAGCAGTTACGGCCAGTCGGAGGGCTACACCTTC.

This rearrangement joins TRBV27 to TRBJ2-1; D is ambiguous. V lost 6 bases to trimming and J lost 3 bases, with 6 bases between them. The CDR3 has 12 residues. Germline V gene sequence: CDR1 MNHEY, CDR2 SMNVEV (reference sequence). The CDR3 spells CASRRNYNEQFF. CDR3 bases: TGTGCCAGCAGGCGGAACTACAATGAGCAGTTCTTC.